Sequencing of this T cell receptor beta chain was carried out in a study of blood T cell repertoires in COVID-19. Background on the study: Acute-phase and convalescent COVID-19 samples originated in the United States, Italy and Spain.

The V gene's germline CDR1 is MNHEY and CDR2 SMNVEV (reference sequence). V trimming: 6 bases; J trimming: 2 bases; junction bases outside the gene matches: 7. The CDR3 sequence is 15 residues long. In the authors' methods: Scientists estimated how many nucleated cells there were by amplifying reference gene primers. Sequencing was performed with immunoSEQ multiplex PCR; in TCRdb, only in-frame clones are kept and a portion is missing. V and J calls and clone size are those listed in that table; D and trimming were worked out from the DNA. This sample has under 400,000 clones; about 90% occur once, and the top ten carry 1.5% to 2%. Participant age was roughly 18 to 89 years, and participants resided in fewer than 25 US areas. Categorization into cohorts depended on clinical history that participants reported.

The sequenced sample was PBMCs or T cells enriched from blood (not recorded which). V is TRBV27 and J is TRBJ2-7, with TRBD1 identical over 10 bases. The sequence was obtained from a man aged 40-50 years in a cohort exposed to, infected with or recovered from COVID-19 (not recorded which). CDR3 nucleotide sequence: TGTGCCAGCAGAGGGCCGGGACAGGGGCCCTACGAGCAGTACTTC. This gives the protein CASRGPGQGPYEQYF.